This T cell receptor (beta chain) was recovered during a study of T cell responses to AZD1222 COVID-19 vaccine. Study summary: Doses given second, at about 4 or about 12 weeks, were pooled. The study's findings and limits: Regions 160-218 and 743-854 dominated among vaccine-associated CD4 TCRs spanning spike.

This CDR3 has 15 residues. Germline loops: CDR1 SGHRS, CDR2 YFSETQ. Trimming took 0 bases from V and 6 from J; bases not matched to a gene: 6. On this clone: What it recognizes is unknown.

Libraries were prepared by immunoSEQ multiplex PCR; TCRdb keeps only in-frame clonotypes and omits some of them. The sample holds approximately 190,000 clones; about nine tenths are singletons and the top ten take approximately 0.98%. Sample: peripheral blood, taken on day 0 of AZD1222 vaccination. The TCR sequence derives from an adult in good health. The chain recombines TRBV5-1 with TRBJ2-5; the match to TRBD1 covers 9 bases. DNA for the CDR3: TGCGCCAGCAGCTTGGCACCGGGACAGGGAAAGACCCAGTACTTC. It translates to CASSLAPGQGKTQYF.